The T cell receptor beta chain described here comes from a study of blood T cell repertoires in COVID-19. Study-level information: Donors in the United States, Italy and Spain gave samples during acute or convalescent COVID-19.

Germline V gene sequence: CDR1 KGHDR, CDR2 SFDVKD. V lost 2 bases and J lost 3, with 16 bases in between. This CDR3 spans 16 amino acids. Assay used: immunoSEQ multiplex PCR; TCRdb lists only in-frame clones, some missing. The sample includes 300,000 to 400,000 clones, 70% to 90% of them seen just once. Participants spanned ages about 18 to 95 years and resided in 20 to 30 US areas. The V call is TRBV24-1, the J call TRBJ2-7, with D possibly being TRBD2 (5 bases). Sequencing was carried out using PBMCs or T cells enriched from blood (not recorded which). This sequence was found in a woman aged 18-35 years who had recovered from COVID-19. In DNA, the CDR3 is TGTGCCACCAGTGATTCCGGCGGGCAGCTTTTCTACGAGCAGTACTTC. Encoded protein: CATSDSGGQLFYEQYF.